The clone carrying this T cell receptor (beta chain) has only a few counts. The antigen is not known. This entry belongs to a study of beta chain features in type 1 diabetes. Study conclusions and caveats: Patients with type 1 diabetes carried fewer insertions and had more deletions at their VDJ junctions.

Expressed TCRB transcripts were sequenced after all isolated RNA was converted to cDNA. Here immunoSEQ multiplex PCR was the method, and the copy in TCRdb shows in-frame clones only, minus some. The sample shows under 400,000 clones, 10% to 15% of them seen only once. This receptor was obtained from a young man in good health. The specimen was naive CD4+ T cells from blood.

CDR3 sequence (DNA): TGTGCCAGCAGTGATCGGACAGGGGGTTACAATGAGCAGTTCTTC. It translates to CASSDRTGGYNEQFF. The genes are TRBV9 and TRBJ2-1, with 10 positions matching TRBD1. This CDR3 is built from 15 residues. The germline V gene has CDR1 SGDLS and CDR2 YYNGEE. V dropped 5 bases and J dropped 4; count of bases not matched to a gene: 6.